Below are 29 T cell receptor beta chains sequenced from a single sample in a study of CD8+CD57+ T cells in acquired aplastic anemia. The use of genomic DNA as template underpinned the TCR beta VDJ and CDR3 profiling. TCRdb ran MiXCR on the reads and lists one entry per CDR3 protein. The repertoire holds 170,000 or so distinct CDR3 sequences, with roughly three fifths as singletons. Sequencing involved patients with CD8+CD57+ cell expansion previously shown by flow cytometry. Specimen: sorted CD4+, CD8+, or CD8+CD57+ T cells (not recorded which) from PBMCs. The receptors were gathered from a human donor with aplastic anemia.

This clonotype appeared a few times. This chain connects TRBV6-1 to TRBJ2-7, with D possibly being TRBD1 (6 bases). V was cut by 6 bases and J by 2 bases, with 14 bases left in between. Looked up from germline, CDR1 is MNHNS and CDR2 is SASEGT. CDR3 size: 14 residues. The CDR3 is CASSHRDNAYEQYF. The CDR3 DNA reads as TGTGCCAGCAGCCACCGGGACAATGCCTACGAGCAGTACTTC.

V and J are TRBV29-1 and TRBJ1-1, with a tentative D call TRBD1 (5 bases). Between the trimmed V and J ends, which lost 6 bases and 7 bases, there was a span of 15 bases. The CDR3 contains 12 residues. CDR1 is SQVTM, CDR2 ANQGSEA, per germline. The CDR3 DNA follows: TGCAGCGTGACCAGGGTGGGGTATGAAGCTTTCTTT. Translated: CSVTRVGYEAFF.

This clonotype was seen a single time. The junction and the germline gene differ at one end; a read error may be behind it. The gene calls are TRBV2 and TRBJ1-6; a weak D match, TRBD1 (5 bases). The germline V gene encodes CDR1 SNHLY and CDR2 FYNNEI. The CDR3 consists of 16 residues. The CDR3 nucleotides are TGTGCCAGCAGTTACTCGAGGCAGGGAGGGAATTTACCCCTCCACTTT. Protein: CASSYSRQGGNLPLHF.

This clonotype was recorded only once. This chain links TRBV2 with TRBJ2-7, with TRBD2 matching over 9 bases. The CDR3 covers 14 residues. Germline CDR1 is SNHLY and CDR2 is FYNNEI. Unmatched junction bases numbered 6, after V lost 3 bases and J lost 6 bases. This chain's CDR3 is CASSEAGGPIEQYF. The CDR3 DNA reads TGTGCCAGCAGTGAGGCGGGAGGGCCTATCGAGCAGTACTTC.

The gene calls are TRBV6-4 and TRBJ2-3; 7 positions agree with TRBD1. There are 14 residues in the CDR3. Trimming at V came to 9 bases and at J to 8 bases, leaving 14 bases not matched to a gene. Germline values: CDR1 MRHNA, CDR2 SNTAGT. CDR3 residues: CASTTGSLHFTQYF. DNA for the CDR3: TGTGCCAGTACGACAGGGTCCCTTCATTTTACGCAGTATTTT.

The chain combines TRBV29-1 with TRBJ2-3, with D maybe TRBD1 (5 bases). The V and J ends lost 0 bases and 9 bases respectively, with 10 bases between them. Germline V gene sequence: CDR1 SQVTM, CDR2 ANQGSEA. The CDR3 covers 12 residues. In DNA, the CDR3 is TGCAGCGTTGAAGATCCCTGGACAACGCAGTATTTT. As protein: CSVEDPWTTQYF.

This sequence joins TRBV2 and TRBJ2-3, with TRBD1 matching 7 bases. V gave up 4 bases and J gave up 3 bases; unmatched junction bases: 7. Germline loops: CDR1 SNHLY, CDR2 FYNNEI. The CDR3 sequence is 15 residues long. Here the CDR3 reads CASSAGGRPTDTQYF. In DNA, the CDR3 is TGTGCCAGCAGTGCAGGGGGTCGTCCGACAGATACGCAGTATTTT.

This clonotype has more than one count but fewer than ten. This rearrangement joins TRBV27 to TRBJ1-2; D remains ambiguous. Trimming left V 5 bases short and J 4 bases short, with 14 bases between. The CDR3 is 14 residues long. Germline V gene lookup returns CDR1 MNHEY and CDR2 SMNVEV (reference sequence). The CDR3 region has the DNA TGTGCCAGCAGTCTCATGTCGGGCCTCTATGGCTACACCTTC. Translating gives CASSLMSGLYGYTF.

V is TRBV25-1 and J is TRBJ2-7, with a tentative D call TRBD1 (5 bases). V lost 5 bases and J lost 0, with 14 bases in between. The CDR3 sequence is 15 residues long. From germline, CDR1 is MGHDK and CDR2 SYGVNS. The CDR3 loop is CASSKGAVSSYEQYF. The CDR3 DNA is TGTGCCAGCAGTAAAGGGGCGGTGAGCTCCTACGAGCAGTACTTC.

This chain uses TRBV19 with TRBJ2-1; D is undetermined. The CDR3 contains 14 residues. Germline CDR1 is LNHDA and CDR2 is SQIVND (reference sequence). V lost 5 bases and J lost 8, with 16 bases in between. The CDR3 loop is CASSPSGRVHEQFF. The CDR3 region has the DNA TGTGCCAGTAGTCCCAGTGGTCGGGTTCATGAGCAGTTCTTC.

In the case of this clonotype: This is likely a read error, given that the CDR3 carries no conserved phenylalanine or tryptophan at its end. It is unclear where the CDR3 begins or ends on the DNA, so no DNA is shown, and the CDR3 is as TCRdb lists it. This chain joins TRBV2 and TRBJ1-2. The CDR3 contains 9 residues when both ends are counted. Germline V gene data show CDR1 as SNHLY and CDR2 as FYNNEI. The CDR3 sequence is CASSEPYSS.

This chain joins TRBV9 and TRBJ2-7; 10 positions agree with TRBD1. V lost 3 bases and J lost 7; bases outside the gene matches: 7. Germline-derived CDR1 and CDR2 are SGDLS and YYNGEE. The CDR3 contains 14 residues. The CDR3: CASSAWTGGDEQYF. For the CDR3, the DNA is TGTGCCAGCAGCGCCTGGACAGGGGGTGATGAGCAGTACTTC.

V usage is TRBV7-3 and J usage is TRBJ2-5; 8 bases are shared with TRBD2. After removal of 1 base from V and 5 bases from J, the junction contained 6 bases not matched to a gene. The V gene's germline CDR1 is SGHTA and CDR2 FQGTGA. There are 15 residues in the CDR3. DNA of the CDR3: TGTGCCAGCAGCTTAAACGGGGGGGGCGGGGAGACCCAGTACTTC. Protein sequence: CASSLNGGGGETQYF.

This clonotype has just a few counts. The gene calls are TRBV5-1 and TRBJ2-7, with D perhaps TRBD1 or TRBD2 (5 bases each). With 4 bases removed from V and 0 bases from J, the gap between germline ends came to 11 bases. This CDR3 has 14 amino acids. Germline V gene data show CDR1 as SGHRS and CDR2 as YFSETQ. This CDR3 reads CASSPGPGSYEQYF. The CDR3 DNA follows: TGCGCCAGCAGCCCGGGACCAGGCTCCTACGAGCAGTACTTC.

The V and J genes are TRBV7-2 and TRBJ2-3; 10 nucleotides align to TRBD2. The CDR3 runs 17 residues. Germline CDR1 reads SGHTA; CDR2 reads FQGNSA. Unmatched junction bases numbered 6, after V lost 1 base and J lost 2 bases. The DNA of the CDR3 is TGTGCCAGCAGCTTAGTACCGGGACTAGCGAACACAGATACGCAGTATTTT. Its translation: CASSLVPGLANTDTQYF.

The CDR3 nucleotides read TGTGCCATCAGTGAAGGGACAGGGACCTACGAGCAGTACTTC. Its protein is CAISEGTGTYEQYF. The gene calls are TRBV10-3 and TRBJ2-7; the match to TRBD1 covers 9 bases. The CDR3 contains 14 residues. With 3 bases clipped from V and 2 bases from J, the junction kept 2 bases outside the gene matches. Germline values: CDR1 ENHRY, CDR2 SYGVKD.

This rearrangement joins TRBV7-8 to TRBJ2-1, with D uncertain. Germline CDR1 is SGHVS and CDR2 is FQNEAQ. This CDR3 is built from 12 residues. With 3 bases removed from V and 10 bases from J, the gap between germline ends came to 10 bases. CDR3 bases: TGTGCCAGCAGCTTCGTTCAAGCGGAGCAGTTCTTC. Its translation is CASSFVQAEQFF.

The rearrangement links TRBV2 to TRBJ2-5, with D tentatively TRBD2 (6 bases). Per the germline V gene, CDR1 is SNHLY and CDR2 is FYNNEI. The CDR3 covers 14 residues. V lost 5 bases to trimming and J lost 2 bases, with 12 bases between them. CDR3 coding DNA: TGTGCCAGCAGTATACTGACTAGACAAGAGACCCAGTACTTC. This encodes CASSILTRQETQYF.

This clonotype was seen ten or more times. V gene TRBV13 combines with J gene TRBJ2-3; no clear D. CDR3 size: 15 residues. With 2 bases removed from V and 2 bases from J, the gap between germline ends came to 11 bases. From germline, CDR1 is PRHDT and CDR2 FYEKMQ (reference sequence). The CDR3 coding sequence is TGTGCCAGCAGCTTAAGCCCCGACGCCACAGATACGCAGTATTTT. Its protein product is CASSLSPDATDTQYF.

The chain recombines TRBV7-6 with TRBJ2-7, with 10 nucleotides matching TRBD1. Germline CDR1 SGHVS, CDR2 FNYEAQ. After removal of 3 bases from V and 2 bases from J, the junction contained 7 bases not matched to a gene. The CDR3 length is 16 residues. The DNA for the CDR3 is TGTGCCAGCAGCTTCGGAACTGGACAGGGGGCCTACGAGCAGTACTTC. It specifies CASSFGTGQGAYEQYF.

This sequence joins TRBV9 and TRBJ2-7; D call uncertain. Trimming pared 0 bases from V and 1 base from J, leaving 8 bases between. The length of the CDR3 is 14 residues. The germline gives CDR1 SGDLS, CDR2 YYNGEE. The CDR3 loop reads CASSVDPGSYEQYF. The CDR3 DNA is TGTGCCAGCAGCGTAGATCCGGGTTCCTACGAGCAGTACTTC.

The chain is built from TRBV7-2 and TRBJ2-1, with 9 bases identical to TRBD1. Trimming removed 4 bases from V and 9 bases from J; junction bases left unmatched: 13. There are 16 residues in the CDR3. CDR1 is SGHTA and CDR2 is FQGNSA in the germline V gene. CDR3 in amino acids: CASSSSTGGRQTEQFF. The CDR3 bases are TGTGCCAGCAGCTCTTCGACAGGGGGAAGGCAAACTGAGCAGTTCTTC.

The chain is built from TRBV2 and TRBJ1-2; a possible D gene is TRBD1 (5 bases). This CDR3 has 11 amino acids. The V end was cut by 8 bases, the J end by 8 bases, with 12 bases between. From germline, CDR1 is SNHLY and CDR2 FYNNEI. CDR3 region: CASYRGAGYTF. For the CDR3, the DNA is TGTGCCAGCTATAGGGGAGCCGGCTACACCTTC.

This clonotype appeared a few times. This chain uses TRBV5-1 with TRBJ2-5; D remains unclear. With 6 bases removed from V and 2 bases from J, the gap between germline ends came to 8 bases. The CDR3 consists of 12 residues. CDR1 is SGHRS and CDR2 is YFSETQ in the germline V gene. In nucleotides, the CDR3 is TGCGCCAGCACCATGGGGCAAGAGACCCAGTACTTC. Translated: CASTMGQETQYF.

This clonotype has a count of ten or more. The chain is built from TRBV9 and TRBJ2-7; TRBD2 matches 7 bases. The CDR3 has 15 residues. The germline V gene has CDR1 SGDLS and CDR2 YYNGEE. J gave up 4 bases and V 1 base, and 8 bases lay outside the gene matches. CDR3 protein: CASSVTASGLYEQYF. CDR3 nucleotides: TGTGCCAGCAGCGTAACGGCTAGCGGACTATACGAGCAGTACTTC.

The rearrangement joins TRBV29-1 to TRBJ1-2; maybe TRBD1 (6 bases). The CDR3 spans 13 residues. In germline, CDR1 is SQVTM, CDR2 ANQGSEA. V lost 7 bases and J lost 0, with 12 bases in between. CDR3 amino acids: CSARTASNYGYTF. The CDR3 DNA reads as TGCAGCGCGCGGACAGCCTCTAACTATGGCTACACCTTC.

The chain combines TRBV7-3 with TRBJ2-3; D possibly corresponds to TRBD1 (7 bases). The CDR3 runs to 14 residues. CDR1 and CDR2 from the germline V gene are SGHTA and FQGTGA. V lost 2 bases and J 7 bases, leaving 13 bases between the germline ends. The CDR3: CASSLGQGGHTQYF. In DNA form, the CDR3 reads TGTGCCAGCAGCTTAGGGCAGGGGGGACATACGCAGTATTTT.

This clonotype appeared many times. The chain recombines TRBV9 with TRBJ1-2, with TRBD1 identical over 7 bases. With V trimmed by 0 bases and J by 6 bases, 5 bases remained unmatched. The germline CDR1 and CDR2 sequences are SGDLS and YYNGEE. The length of the CDR3 is 14 residues. The CDR3 loop is CASSVGGGTDGYTF. The CDR3 coding sequence is TGTGCCAGCAGCGTAGGGGGGGGGACAGATGGCTACACCTTC.

The chain is built from TRBV2 and TRBJ1-6; 9 bases are a match to TRBD1. The germline gives CDR1 SNHLY, CDR2 FYNNEI. The CDR3 is 15 amino acids. The V segment lost 6 bases and the J segment 4 bases; nucleotides outside the gene matches: 4. CDR3 in amino acids: CASRGQGRYNSPLHF. CDR3 DNA sequence: TGTGCCAGCAGGGGACAGGGAAGATATAATTCACCCCTCCACTTT.